A single sample is the source of the 3 T cell receptor beta chains below, sequenced in a study of blood T cells in healthy people across ages. A second roughly 6 to 12 cycle PCR used barcoded and J-beta primers. TCRdb processed the 5' RACE reads anew with MiXCR; each CDR3 protein has one entry. The repertoire has about 1.8 million distinct CDR3 sequences, 49% of them found once; the top ten carry 2.1%. Material: blood. The receptors here all came from a woman in her thirties or forties in good health.

This clonotype was observed a handful of times. CDR3 coding DNA: TGTGCCAGCACCCCGAAAGTAGCGGGGTCCTACGAGCAGTACTTC. Amino acids: CASTPKVAGSYEQYF. The J gene is TRBJ2-7, the V gene TRBV6-6; 8 bases map to TRBD2. The CDR3 runs to 15 residues. Germline CDR1 is MNHNY and CDR2 is SVGAGI (reference sequence). With 7 bases clipped from V and 1 base from J, the junction kept 9 bases outside the gene matches.

This clonotype has just a few counts. The chain employs TRBV7-2 and TRBJ1-5, with D perhaps TRBD1 (6 bases). The CDR3 has 13 amino acids. V was trimmed by 8 bases and J by 7 bases, leaving 15 bases between them. Germline CDR1 reads SGHTA; CDR2 reads FQGNSA. The DNA of the CDR3 is TGTGCCAGCTCACCCCGCGGGGGCCAGCCCCAGCATTTT. Translating gives CASSPRGGQPQHF.

The gene calls are TRBV12-5 and TRBJ2-1; D ambiguous. The CDR3 is made up of 11 amino acids. Deletions cut 9 bases from V and 4 bases from J, with 7 bases between. Germline lookup yields CDR1 LGHNT and CDR2 FRNRAP. CDR3 bases: TGTGCTAGGGGAACATACAATGAGCAGTTCTTC. The encoded protein is CARGTYNEQFF.